A single T cell receptor beta chain is shown here with its context. No antigen is known for it. These data come from a study of graft-versus-host responses after intestinal transplantation. V lost 2 bases, J lost 10 bases, and 9 bases lay in between. Germline V gives CDR1 SEHNR, CDR2 FQNEAQ (reference sequence). The CDR3 contains 12 residues. Assay: immunoSEQ multiplex PCR; the TCRdb copy retains only in-frame clones and omits some. The repertoire holds roughly 120,000 clones, with approximately 93% as singletons. Study observations and caveats: Some GvH clones were seen earlier in gut or blood, suggesting intestinal origin.

The source material was unstimulated CD8+ T cells sorted from spleen or lymph node cells, sampled before transplant. The chain couples TRBV7-9 to TRBJ2-1; D gene uncertain. The sequence was collected from a human donor who was the organ donor for an intestinal transplant. The CDR3 region has the DNA TGTGCCAGCAGCTTATCTTTAAGGGAGCAGTTCTTC. Translated, it gives CASSLSLREQFF.